Here is one TCR beta chain with its context. The PCR used 60 V beta and 13 J beta primers. Only in-frame clones appear in the TCRdb table, and some are missing; sequencing was by immunoSEQ multiplex PCR. Of around 78,000 clones in the sample, 87% were seen once. The sample belongs to a study of glioma-infiltrating T cells after dendritic cell vaccination. Study details: Patients received three intradermal dendritic cell vaccine injections at biweekly intervals.

V gave up 4 bases and J gave up 1 base, with 2 bases separating them. This CDR3 spans 11 amino acids. Germline V CDR1 and CDR2: SGHRS, YFSETQ. The sample's time point: after dendritic cell vaccination, including at tumor progression/relapse. Selection required adequate fresh-frozen tumor tissue plus more than two years' survival data. Before vaccination, two weeks after the third vaccination, and at progression, PBMC were collected. This sequence joins TRBV5-1 and TRBJ2-5, with D unresolved. The sequencing used blood, collected after dendritic cell vaccination. This TCR derives from a human donor with glioblastoma. In nucleotides, the CDR3 is TGCGCCAGCAGCCTCCAAGAGACCCAGTACTTC. This encodes CASSLQETQYF.